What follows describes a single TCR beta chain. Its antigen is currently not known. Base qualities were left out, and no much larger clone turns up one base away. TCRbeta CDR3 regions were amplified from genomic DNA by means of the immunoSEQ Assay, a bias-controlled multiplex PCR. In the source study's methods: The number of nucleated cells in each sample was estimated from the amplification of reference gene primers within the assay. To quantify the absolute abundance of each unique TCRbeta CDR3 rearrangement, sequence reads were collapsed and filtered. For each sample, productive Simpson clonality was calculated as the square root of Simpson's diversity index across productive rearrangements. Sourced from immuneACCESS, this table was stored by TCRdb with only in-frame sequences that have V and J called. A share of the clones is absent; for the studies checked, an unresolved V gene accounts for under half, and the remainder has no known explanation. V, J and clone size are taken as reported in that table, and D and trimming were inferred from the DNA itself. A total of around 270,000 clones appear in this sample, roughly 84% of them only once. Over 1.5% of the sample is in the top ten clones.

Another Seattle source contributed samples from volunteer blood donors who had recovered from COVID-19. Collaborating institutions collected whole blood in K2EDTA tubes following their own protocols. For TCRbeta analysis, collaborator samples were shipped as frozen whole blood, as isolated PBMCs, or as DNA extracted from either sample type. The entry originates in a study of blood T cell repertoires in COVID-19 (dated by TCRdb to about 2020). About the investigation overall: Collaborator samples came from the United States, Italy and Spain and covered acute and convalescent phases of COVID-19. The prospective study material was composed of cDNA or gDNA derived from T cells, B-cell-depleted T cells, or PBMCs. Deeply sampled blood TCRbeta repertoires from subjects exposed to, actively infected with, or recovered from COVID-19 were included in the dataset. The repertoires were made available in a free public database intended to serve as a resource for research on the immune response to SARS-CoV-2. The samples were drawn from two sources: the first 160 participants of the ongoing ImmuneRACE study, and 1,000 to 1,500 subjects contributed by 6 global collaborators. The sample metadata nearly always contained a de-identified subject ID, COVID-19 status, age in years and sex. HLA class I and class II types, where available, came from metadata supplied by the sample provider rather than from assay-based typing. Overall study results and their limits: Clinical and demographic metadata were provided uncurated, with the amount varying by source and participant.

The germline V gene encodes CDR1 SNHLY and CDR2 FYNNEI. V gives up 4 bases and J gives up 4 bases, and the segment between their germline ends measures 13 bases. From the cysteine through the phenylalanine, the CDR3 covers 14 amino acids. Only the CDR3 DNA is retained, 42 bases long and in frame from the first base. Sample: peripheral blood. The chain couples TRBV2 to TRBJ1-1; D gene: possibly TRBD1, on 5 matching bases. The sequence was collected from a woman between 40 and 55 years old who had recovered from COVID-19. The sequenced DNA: TGTGCCAGCAGTGTGGAGGGAAGGGGCACTGAAGCTTTCTTT. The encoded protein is CASSVEGRGTEAFF.